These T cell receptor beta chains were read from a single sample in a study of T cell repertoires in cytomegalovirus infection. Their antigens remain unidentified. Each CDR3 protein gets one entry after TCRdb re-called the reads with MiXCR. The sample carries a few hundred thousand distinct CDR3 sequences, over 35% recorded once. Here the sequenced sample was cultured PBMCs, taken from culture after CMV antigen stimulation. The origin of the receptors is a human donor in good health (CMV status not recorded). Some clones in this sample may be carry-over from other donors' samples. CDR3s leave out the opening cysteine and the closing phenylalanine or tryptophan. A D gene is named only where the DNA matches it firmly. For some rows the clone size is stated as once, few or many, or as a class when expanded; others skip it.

ASSALAGLGYEQY,few,TRBV5-1,.
ASSLDTSYYGYT,.,TRBV7-2,.
ASSQDLAGGETQY,.,TRBV14,TRBD2
ASSPFTGDHGYT,few,TRBV27,.
ASSWSGTYNSPLH,.,TRBV27,.
ASSPARDPTYEQY,.,TRBV12-3/TRBV12-4,.
ASSLGDRYYEQY,few,TRBV7-9,TRBD1
AMRASGGYYEQY,.,TRBV10-3,TRBD2
SVVYGSSGVGETQY,.,TRBV29-1,TRBD2
ASSPGLAGPVRLHEQY,.,TRBV11-2,TRBD2
ASKEAGGIYEQY,few,TRBV6-2/TRBV6-3,TRBD2
ASSQEKGYEQF,few,TRBV4-2,.
AWSRTDEQF,.,TRBV30,.
ASSFRTGGGVDEQF,.,TRBV11-3,TRBD1
ASSNGGETQY,few,TRBV7-6,.
ASSTTGSDGNTIY,many,TRBV7-2,TRBD1
ASSQFRSGREQF,.,TRBV3-1,.
ASSITSGNQPQH,.,TRBV19,.
ASSTTGPGEAF,many,TRBV7-2,.
ASSPKGASREQY,.,TRBV27,.
ASSPLGGGGHEQY,.,TRBV18,.
ASLPFRVSNGELF,.,TRBV7-8,.
AWSTPGGFYGYT,few,TRBV30,TRBD1
ASRRTGATSEQY,.,TRBV6-2/TRBV6-3,TRBD1
ASSPGFRADEQF,.,TRBV7-9,.
ASSYSVGTQPQH,.,TRBV6-5,.
SSIKGAPSSGNTIY,.,TRBV20-1,.
ASSRDRVTGELF,few,TRBV12-3/TRBV12-4,TRBD1
ASSITSGRLYNEQF,once,TRBV7-2,TRBD2
ASSSRGDTEAF,many,TRBV7-8,.
ASSEATGVSTDTQY,few,TRBV6-1,TRBD1
ASSPAGNTEAF,many,TRBV7-2,.
SAAGTGGNQPQH,.,TRBV20-1,TRBD1
ASSPELAGATDTQY,.,TRBV7-2,TRBD2
ASSHFSHPART,.,TRBV4-2,.
ASSRPTGDEKLF,.,TRBV7-9,TRBD1
AIRGGTRLQETQY,few,TRBV10-3,TRBD2
SVVSSGGEAQY,.,TRBV29-1,TRBD2
ASSRGRVGANVLT,.,TRBV19,.
ASSLRGRPDTQY,.,TRBV7-2,.
ASSLVATAVQETQY,few,TRBV7-2,.
ASSLDPGSGEQF,many,TRBV7-2,.
ASSLATSGRMTYEQY,few,TRBV7-8,TRBD2
ASSSGPEQY,few,TRBV7-2,.
SARPGLAGFEETQY,few,TRBV20-1,TRBD2
SVEDSGTGYGYT,.,TRBV29-1,TRBD1
ASSLQGGLYNSPLH,.,TRBV7-2,TRBD1
ASSLARTSDGETQY,.,TRBV7-9,TRBD2
ASSPRGDYNEQF,.,TRBV7-2,TRBD2
ASSFGQGGEKLF,.,TRBV7-9,.